The 11 T cell receptor beta chains given below trace back to one sample, sequenced in a study of shared clonotypes between healthy human individuals. Libraries were prepared by immunoSEQ multiplex PCR; TCRdb keeps only in-frame clonotypes and omits some of them. Counted here are some 790,000 clones, approximately 77% occurring once; the ten biggest clones make up around 1.8%. Sequencing input: memory CD4+ T cells sorted from blood. The subset was: CD45RA-negative fraction. The receptor source for this set is a woman in her 30s in good health.

The rearrangement joins TRBV4-2 to TRBJ2-1; 7 bases line up with TRBD2. This CDR3 has 16 residues. Germline loops: CDR1 LGHNA, CDR2 YNFKEQ. Trimming removed 3 bases from V and 2 bases from J; junction bases left unmatched: 7. CDR3 bases: TGTGCCAGCAGCCAGGCCCAAGGACTAGCCTACAATGAGCAGTTCTTC. Its protein is CASSQAQGLAYNEQFF.

The CDR3 DNA follows: TGTGCCAGCGTACCGGGACAAGACTATGGCTACACCTTC. It encodes CASVPGQDYGYTF. The rearrangement links TRBV28 to TRBJ1-2; possibly TRBD1 for D (6 bases). The CDR3 spans 13 residues. V was clipped by 8 bases and J by 3 bases, with 13 bases between them. Looked up from germline, CDR1 is MDHEN and CDR2 is SYDVKM.

This chain uses TRBV7-9 with TRBJ1-1, with TRBD1 matching 9 bases. The CDR3 length is 15 residues. The germline CDR1 and CDR2 sequences are SEHNR and FQNEAQ (reference sequence). V was pared by 5 bases and J by 5 bases, with 9 bases of the junction left unmatched. CDR3 coding DNA: TGTGCCAGCAGCCTAAGGACAGGGGTATCGACTGAAGCTTTCTTT. This codes for CASSLRTGVSTEAFF.

The rearrangement links TRBV5-1 to TRBJ2-3, with TRBD1 matching 7 bases. Trimming at V came to 7 bases and at J to 6 bases, leaving 14 bases not matched to a gene. Germline CDR1 and CDR2: SGHRS and YFSETQ. The CDR3 has 15 residues. The CDR3 protein is CASGDPTGSGDTQYF. The DNA of the CDR3 is TGCGCCAGCGGGGACCCGACAGGGTCGGGGGATACGCAGTATTTT. The full variable domain, rest sourced from reference TRBV5-1 and TRBJ2-3, is KAGVTQTPRYLIKTRGQQVTLSCSPISGHRSVSWYQQTPGQGLQFLFEYFSETQRNKGNFPGRFSGRQFSNSRSEMNVSTLELGDSALYLCASGDPTGSGDTQYFGPGTRLTVL.

The rearrangement joins TRBV5-1 to TRBJ2-5; D ambiguous. There are 14 residues in the CDR3. CDR1 is SGHRS and CDR2 is YFSETQ in the germline V gene. Trimming cost V 0 bases and J 5 bases, with 11 bases left between them. CDR3 in amino acids: CASSLGVVGETQYF. For the CDR3, the DNA is TGCGCCAGCAGCTTGGGAGTCGTGGGGGAGACCCAGTACTTC.

The rearrangement joins TRBV28 to TRBJ1-1; D not resolved. This CDR3 region has 14 residues. CDR1 MDHEN and CDR2 SYDVKM come from the germline V gene. V was clipped by 3 bases and J by 3 bases, with 11 bases between them. The DNA of the CDR3 is TGTGCCAGCAGTTTGAGGTTCACGGACACTGAAGCTTTCTTT. It encodes CASSLRFTDTEAFF.

This rearrangement joins TRBV19 to TRBJ1-5, with TRBD1 matching 8 bases. CDR1 is LNHDA and CDR2 is SQIVND in the germline V gene (reference sequence). V lost 7 bases, J lost 4 bases, and 12 bases stayed unmatched. This CDR3 contains 16 residues. The CDR3 bases are TGTGCCAGTACCCGGACAGGGCCTAATGGGAATCAGCCCCAGCATTTT. Protein: CASTRTGPNGNQPQHF.

DNA for the CDR3: TGTGCCAGCAGCTCGTCTTTGATCGTTCCCGGGGAGCTGTTTTTT. Translation: CASSSSLIVPGELFF. The chain uses TRBV7-9 and TRBJ2-2; D uncertain. The CDR3 runs to 15 residues. Germline V gives CDR1 SEHNR, CDR2 FQNEAQ (reference sequence). V gave up 4 bases and J gave up 6 bases, with 15 bases separating them.

This clone has a single count. Written as DNA, the CDR3 is TGTGCCAGCAGTTTAGCCGGGCCTAATGAAAAACTGTTTTTT. Protein: CASSLAGPNEKLFF. The V call is TRBV28, the J call TRBJ1-4; D unresolved. The CDR3 has 14 residues. Germline V gives CDR1 MDHEN, CDR2 SYDVKM. Trimming took off 2 bases at V and 3 bases at J, with 7 bases between the two ends.

This chain joins TRBV29-1 and TRBJ1-2, with 8 bases identical to TRBD1. Germline-derived CDR1 and CDR2 are SQVTM and ANQGSEA. Trimming took 6 bases from V and 1 from J; bases not matched to a gene: 7. The CDR3 is 14 amino acids. CDR3 DNA: TGCAGCGTCGCTATGACAGGGGTTAACTATGGCTACACCTTC. Translation: CSVAMTGVNYGYTF.

For this clone: A read error is possible here, since a much larger clone lies one base away. The rearrangement joins TRBV5-1 to TRBJ1-1, with 10 positions matching TRBD1. The CDR3 consists of 15 residues. Germline CDR1 is SGHRS and CDR2 is YFSETQ. The CDR3 DNA sequence: TGCGCCAGCAGCCAAAGACAGGGGGCGGCTACTGAAACTTTCTTT. This encodes CASSQRQGAATETFF.